These 10 T cell receptor beta chains came from one sample sequenced in a study of memory CD4+ T cells and cytomegalovirus serostatus. The sort gate was single viable CD3+CD4+CD8-CD45RO+ cells for memory CD4+ T cells. Data came from immunoSEQ multiplex PCR; TCRdb stores just in-frame clones and leaves some out. The sample carries about 25,000 clones, around 75% recorded once. The sample taken for sequencing was memory CD4+ T cells from blood. These receptors all come from an adult in good health and CMV-seronegative.

On this clone: This same CDR3 is encoded by further DNA sequences in the sample. The chain recombines TRBV5-1 with TRBJ2-1; the D is unclear. The CDR3 sequence is 16 residues long. The germline gives CDR1 SGHRS, CDR2 YFSETQ. The germline V and J ends were trimmed by 0 bases and 0 bases, with 10 bases remaining between them. CDR3 in DNA: TGCGCCAGCAGCTTGGAAGCAGCGAGCTCCTACAATGAGCAGTTCTTC. This sequence encodes CASSLEAASSYNEQFF.

The chain combines TRBV15 with TRBJ2-2, with D perhaps TRBD1 (6 bases). Germline V gene data show CDR1 as LNHNV and CDR2 as YYDKDF (reference sequence). There are 15 residues in the CDR3. Trimming cost V 9 bases and J 6 bases, with 20 bases left between them. CDR3 sequence reads: CATSPLQGKAGELFF. CDR3 DNA: TGTGCCACTTCACCTCTTCAGGGGAAGGCCGGGGAGCTGTTTTTT.

The table lists this clone with a few counts. This chain connects TRBV7-8 to TRBJ1-2; the D is unclear. Trimming took 1 base from V and 8 from J, leaving 11 bases between them. Germline V gives CDR1 SGHVS, CDR2 FQNEAQ. CDR3 length equals 13 residues. The CDR3 DNA sequence: TGTGCCAGCAGCTTAGACGGAAGTCGGGGCTACACCTTC. This codes for CASSLDGSRGYTF.

This chain joins TRBV5-1 and TRBJ1-5; TRBD1 might be the D (5 bases). This CDR3 contains 17 residues. Germline V gene data show CDR1 as SGHRS and CDR2 as YFSETQ. V dropped 1 base and J dropped 6 bases, with 20 bases sitting between them. The CDR3 sequence is CASSLTDSSGRGQPQHF. CDR3 DNA sequence: TGCGCCAGCAGCTTGACCGACAGTTCGGGTCGGGGTCAGCCCCAGCATTTT. The variable domain in full, with the rest retrieved from reference TRBV5-1 and TRBJ1-5, is KAGVTQTPRYLIKTRGQQVTLSCSPISGHRSVSWYQQTPGQGLQFLFEYFSETQRNKGNFPGRFSGRQFSNSRSEMNVSTLELGDSALYLCASSLTDSSGRGQPQHFGDGTRLSIL.

A few counts support this clone. The chain has TRBV25-1 and TRBJ1-1; no reliable D call. The CDR3 covers 13 residues. CDR1 is MGHDK and CDR2 is SYGVNS in the germline V gene. Trimming removed 4 bases from V and 3 bases from J, with 9 bases in between. The CDR3 loop is CASSGTRHTEAFF. Written as DNA, the CDR3 is TGTGCCAGCAGTGGGACTAGGCACACTGAAGCTTTCTTT.

The V and J genes are TRBV21-1 and TRBJ2-3; the tabulated D call, TRBD2, remains unverified against the DNA. TRBV21-1 is tagged as a pseudogene. The CDR3 contains 10 residues. CDR3 sequence reads: CWQGGDTQYF. In DNA form, the CDR3 reads TGTTGGCAGGGAGGAGATACGCAGTATTTT.

This chain uses TRBV13 with TRBJ2-7, with 7 bases fitting TRBD1. V dropped 3 bases and J dropped 2; count of bases not matched to a gene: 7. The CDR3 spans 15 residues. Germline assignment: CDR1 PRHDT and CDR2 FYEKMQ (reference sequence). This CDR3 reads CASSLRGHTAYEQYF. The CDR3 nucleotides are TGTGCCAGCAGCTTGAGGGGGCATACCGCCTACGAGCAGTACTTC.

This chain links TRBV28 with TRBJ2-1; no firm D call. Looked up from germline, CDR1 is MDHEN and CDR2 is SYDVKM. V shed 6 bases and J shed 2 bases, with 8 bases lying between them. There are 13 residues in the CDR3. The CDR3 protein is CASRSATYNEQFF. The CDR3 bases are TGTGCCAGCAGGTCCGCTACCTACAATGAGCAGTTCTTC.

The chain combines TRBV5-1 with TRBJ2-5; D might be TRBD1 or TRBD2, each matching 5 bases. Germline V gene lookup returns CDR1 SGHRS and CDR2 YFSETQ. The CDR3 is 15 amino acids. Trimming took off 3 bases at V and 8 bases at J, with 20 bases between the two ends. In nucleotides, the CDR3 is TGCGCCAGCAGCTCGGGGCCCGGACTGGGCGCTACCCAGTACTTC. It translates to CASSSGPGLGATQYF.

The chain recombines TRBV6-5 with TRBJ1-1; no firm D call. Germline assignment: CDR1 MNHEY and CDR2 SVGAGI. V was trimmed by 2 bases and J by 9 bases, leaving 7 bases between them. This CDR3 has 11 residues. CDR3 nucleotides: TGTGCCAGCAGTTACCGTCAGAAAGCTTTCTTT. Protein product: CASSYRQKAFF.